These 27 T cell receptor beta chains originate from one sample sequenced in a study of blood T cell repertoires in COVID-19 (dated by TCRdb to about 2020). Receptor amplification or capture employed the immunoSEQ multiplex PCR assay. TCRdb limited this immuneACCESS table to in-frame rearrangements with V and J called. A share of clones is missing; checked studies link under half to unresolved V genes, and the rest is unexplained. Recorded for this sample are roughly 320,000 clones; roughly 85% of them occurred a single time. Approximately 7.9% of the sample is in the top ten clones. The material sequenced was peripheral blood. These receptors all come from a human donor in a cohort sampled during active COVID-19.

Note on this clone: Distinct nucleotide sequences in the sample also encode this CDR3. The chain employs TRBV19 and TRBJ1-5; no clear D gene. With 1 base removed from V and 2 bases from J, the gap between germline ends came to 6 bases. In germline, CDR1 is LNHDA, CDR2 SQIVND (reference sequence). The CDR3 contains 14 residues. This CDR3 reads CASSIGTRNQPQHF. CDR3 sequence (DNA): TGTGCCAGTAGTATAGGGACTCGCAATCAGCCCCAGCATTTT.

J is TRBJ1-2 and V is TRBV7-9; a possible D gene is TRBD1 (5 bases). V dropped 5 bases and J dropped 1 base, with 11 bases sitting between them. There are 14 residues in the CDR3. Germline V gene data show CDR1 as SEHNR and CDR2 as FQNEAQ (reference sequence). The CDR3 DNA reads as TGTGCCAGCAGCCGACAGAACAATAACTATGGCTACACCTTC. This translates into CASSRQNNNYGYTF.

The J gene is TRBJ1-4, the V gene TRBV7-9, with TRBD1 matching over 8 bases. V was clipped by 2 bases and J by 7 bases; unmatched bases: 3. CDR1 is SEHNR, CDR2 FQNEAQ, per germline (reference sequence). The CDR3 is made up of 14 amino acids. The CDR3 DNA follows: TGTGCCAGCAGCTTACAGGGGGCGAGTGAAAAACTGTTTTTT. It yields the protein CASSLQGASEKLFF.

This clone was seen a few times. The chain links TRBV19 to TRBJ1-1; D might be TRBD1 (6 bases). CDR1 LNHDA and CDR2 SQIVND come from the germline V gene (reference sequence). V was shortened by 5 bases and J by 2 bases, with 12 bases between the two germline ends. There are 14 residues in the CDR3. The CDR3 nucleotides read TGTGCCAGTAGTCTCAGGGGAGATAACACTGAAGCTTTCTTT. It specifies CASSLRGDNTEAFF.

This sequence joins TRBV27 and TRBJ2-3, with 12 bases aligning to TRBD1. V shed 10 bases and J 3 bases; nucleotides not matched to a gene: 14. Germline V CDR1 and CDR2: MNHEY, SMNVEV (reference sequence). This CDR3 has 17 amino acids. The CDR3 DNA is TGTGCCACCCTCTTCCGGGACAGGGGGCGGAGGACAGATACGCAGTATTTT. Amino acids: CATLFRDRGRRTDTQYF.

The gene calls are TRBV19 and TRBJ1-2; possible D gene TRBD1, 5 bases. This CDR3 has 15 residues. V lost 6 bases to trimming and J lost 3 bases, with 17 bases between them. Germline loops: CDR1 LNHDA, CDR2 SQIVND (reference sequence). Here the CDR3 DNA reads TGTGCCAGTAGGACCGGGCCTCTGGGGCACTATGGCTACACCTTC. Protein sequence: CASRTGPLGHYGYTF.

V usage is TRBV4-1 and J usage is TRBJ2-2, with a weak D call TRBD1 (7 bases). The CDR3 is 19 residues long. Germline V CDR1 and CDR2: MGHRA, YSYEKL. V lost 2 bases, J lost 0 bases, and 19 bases lay in between. The CDR3 DNA reads as TGCGCCAGCAGCCAATCAGGAGGGACAGTACAAACGAACACCGGGGAGCTGTTTTTT. Protein: CASSQSGGTVQTNTGELFF.

This chain links TRBV5-1 with TRBJ2-2; the match to TRBD1 covers 7 bases. V was clipped by 3 bases and J by 2 bases; unmatched bases: 4. The germline V gene has CDR1 SGHRS and CDR2 YFSETQ. CDR3 size: 15 residues. The CDR3 bases are TGCGCCAGCAGCTGGGGACAGAAAAACACCGGGGAGCTGTTTTTT. Translated, it gives CASSWGQKNTGELFF.

The chain links TRBV5-8 to TRBJ1-6, with D maybe TRBD1 (6 bases). V was clipped by 4 bases and J by 6 bases, with 14 bases between them. Germline-derived CDR1 and CDR2 are SGHTS and YDEGEE. The CDR3 has 15 residues. The CDR3 protein is CASSPGRGSNSPLHF. The CDR3 DNA follows: TGTGCCAGCAGCCCGGGGAGGGGGTCTAATTCACCCCTCCACTTT.

This clone was observed a single time. The V call is TRBV5-1, the J call TRBJ2-2, with 8 bases aligning to TRBD1. The CDR3 length is 19 residues. V was pared by 1 base and J by 3 bases, with 14 bases of the junction left unmatched. The germline V gene has CDR1 SGHRS and CDR2 YFSETQ. The CDR3 sequence: CASSLSRGTGLGDTGELFF. CDR3 bases: TGCGCCAGCAGCTTGTCCCGAGGGACAGGACTTGGGGACACCGGGGAGCTGTTTTTT.

DNA for the CDR3: TGTGCCAGCAGTTTGAGCCTCCAAGTGGAAGCTTTCTTT. Residues: CASSLSLQVEAFF. J is TRBJ1-1 and V is TRBV12-3 or TRBV12-4; D call uncertain. The CDR3 covers 13 residues. V was clipped by 3 bases and J by 8 bases, with 13 bases between them.

This chain links TRBV7-7 with TRBJ2-5; D may be TRBD2 (5 bases). Between the trimmed V and J ends, which lost 2 bases and 5 bases, there was a span of 9 bases. The CDR3 is 13 amino acids. From germline, CDR1 is SSHAT and CDR2 FNYEAQ (reference sequence). The DNA of the CDR3 is TGTGCCAGCAGCTTAAGAGGGTCCGAGACCCAGTACTTC. It is translated as CASSLRGSETQYF.

This sequence joins TRBV7-3 and TRBJ2-3; the match to TRBD1 covers 9 bases. The trim removed 5 bases at V and 2 bases at J, leaving 5 bases unmatched. Germline V CDR1 and CDR2: SGHTA, FQGTGA. This CDR3 contains 15 residues. The CDR3 reads CASSPRQGDTDTQYF. CDR3 in DNA: TGTGCCAGCAGCCCTAGACAGGGGGACACAGATACGCAGTATTTT.

The chain recombines TRBV7-3 with TRBJ1-1, with 10 bases identical to TRBD1. The V and J ends lost 2 bases and 3 bases, in that order; junction bases with no gene match: 3. The CDR3 consists of 15 residues. Germline values: CDR1 SGHTA, CDR2 FQGTGA. Written as DNA, the CDR3 is TGTGCCAGCAGCTTACTGGGACAGGGGTACACTGAAGCTTTCTTT. Amino acid sequence: CASSLLGQGYTEAFF.

The chain has TRBV15 and TRBJ2-5; TRBD1 matches 7 bases. This CDR3 is 13 amino acids long. The V segment lost 11 bases and the J segment 3 bases; nucleotides outside the gene matches: 9. Germline CDR1 LNHNV, CDR2 YYDKDF (reference sequence). The CDR3 nucleotides are TGTGCCTGTAAAGGGGGCGGAAAAGAGACCCAGTACTTC. Residues: CACKGGGKETQYF. The variable domain in full, with the rest retrieved from reference TRBV15 and TRBJ2-5, is DAMVIQNPRYQVTQFGKPVTLSCSQTLNHNVMYWYQQKSSQAPKLLFHYYDKDFNNEADTPDNFQSRRPNTSFCFLDIRSPGLGDTAMYLCACKGGGKETQYFGPGTRLLVL.

The rearrangement links TRBV28 to TRBJ1-2; TRBD1 agrees at 8 bases. V lost 7 bases to trimming and J lost 2 bases; unmatched junction nucleotides: 9. This CDR3 is built from 15 residues. Germline CDR1 is MDHEN and CDR2 is SYDVKM. The CDR3 reads CASNPLDRENYGYTF. The CDR3 DNA reads TGTGCCAGCAACCCCTTGGACAGGGAAAACTATGGCTACACCTTC.

This clone was seen a handful of times. The V call is TRBV19, the J call TRBJ1-1; D unclear. Trimming pared 1 base from V and 4 bases from J, leaving 7 bases between. The CDR3 extends over 13 amino acids. Germline values: CDR1 LNHDA, CDR2 SQIVND (reference sequence). The CDR3 bases are TGTGCCAGTAGTATAGCCCCGGGCACTGAAGCTTTCTTT. Protein sequence: CASSIAPGTEAFF.

This chain uses TRBV11-1 with TRBJ2-7, with 11 bases identical to TRBD2. The CDR3 sequence is 15 residues long. J was trimmed by 0 bases and V by 5 bases; bases with no gene match: 3. Germline V gene data show CDR1 as SGHAT and CDR2 as FQDESV (reference sequence). Here the CDR3 DNA reads TGTGCCAGCAGCAAGACTAGCGGGGCCTCCTACGAGCAGTACTTC. Protein product: CASSKTSGASYEQYF.

This clone was counted a few times. This chain uses TRBV6-6 with TRBJ1-2; 8 bases line up with TRBD1. This CDR3 region has 15 residues. Looked up from germline, CDR1 is MNHNY and CDR2 is SVGAGI (reference sequence). The trim removed 2 bases at V and 3 bases at J, leaving 5 bases unmatched. The CDR3: CASSYPTGVDYGYTF. CDR3 nucleotides: TGTGCCAGCAGTTACCCGACAGGGGTGGACTATGGCTACACCTTC.

This clone was seen ten or more times. J is TRBJ2-1 and V is TRBV7-9, with 10 bases fitting TRBD2. J was trimmed by 10 bases and V by 2 bases; bases with no gene match: 8. Germline V gene lookup returns CDR1 SEHNR and CDR2 FQNEAQ (reference sequence). This CDR3 is 15 amino acids long. CDR3 coding DNA: TGTGCCAGCAGCTTAAACAGCGGGGGGGCGGTGGAGCAGTTCTTC. Amino acids: CASSLNSGGAVEQFF.

The chain employs TRBV10-1 and TRBJ2-3; 10 nucleotides match TRBD1. The V segment lost 6 bases and the J segment 3 bases; nucleotides outside the gene matches: 3. In germline, CDR1 is WNHNN, CDR2 SYGVQD (reference sequence). The CDR3 consists of 14 residues. The CDR3 DNA follows: TGCGCCAGCAGACGGGACAGGGGAACAGATACGCAGTATTTT. This translates into CASRRDRGTDTQYF.

The chain links TRBV10-1 to TRBJ1-1; maybe TRBD1 (6 bases). This CDR3 spans 13 amino acids. Between the trimmed V and J ends, which lost 6 bases and 6 bases, there was a span of 14 bases. Germline V gives CDR1 WNHNN, CDR2 SYGVQD (reference sequence). The CDR3 here is CASSGRKGAEAFF. DNA for the CDR3: TGCGCCAGCAGCGGAAGGAAGGGGGCTGAAGCTTTCTTT.

The chain combines TRBV7-3 with TRBJ2-3; 10 positions match TRBD2. The germline CDR1 and CDR2 sequences are SGHTA and FQGTGA. J gave up 8 bases and V 5 bases, and 10 bases lay outside the gene matches. The CDR3 runs 15 residues. CDR3: CASSRASGGAFTQYF. CDR3 bases: TGTGCCAGCAGCCGCGCCAGCGGGGGGGCGTTTACGCAGTATTTT. Full variable domain (outside the CDR3, taken from reference TRBV7-3 and TRBJ2-3): GAGVSQTPSNKVTEKGKYVELRCDPISGHTALYWYRQSLGQGPEFLIYFQGTGAADDSGLPNDRFFAVRPEGSVSTLKIQRTERGDSAVYLCASSRASGGAFTQYFGPGTRLTVL.

This chain uses TRBV13 with TRBJ2-6; TRBD2 aligns across 10 bases. Germline lookup yields CDR1 PRHDT and CDR2 FYEKMQ (reference sequence). After removal of 0 bases from V and 4 bases from J, the junction contained 15 bases not matched to a gene. The CDR3 loop spans 21 amino acids. In DNA, the CDR3 is TGTGCCAGCAGCTTAGGCCTAGGTGGTAGCGGGGGGCCGGTCGGGGCCAACGTCCTGACTTTC. Amino acid sequence: CASSLGLGGSGGPVGANVLTF.

V usage is TRBV14 and J usage is TRBJ2-1; D perhaps matches TRBD1 (6 bases). The CDR3 is 16 amino acids. CDR1 is SGHDN and CDR2 is FVKESK in the germline V gene. With 3 bases removed from V and 2 bases from J, the gap between germline ends came to 14 bases. The CDR3 DNA reads TGTGCCAGCAGCCAGCCGGGGCAGGGGCCCTACAATGAGCAGTTCTTC. Protein sequence: CASSQPGQGPYNEQFF.

The chain joins TRBV5-1 to TRBJ1-2; D is ambiguous. V was trimmed by 0 bases and J by 6 bases, leaving 12 bases between them. Germline V gene lookup returns CDR1 SGHRS and CDR2 YFSETQ. The CDR3 is made up of 14 amino acids. The CDR3 is CASSLAFGPHGYTF. CDR3 sequence (DNA): TGCGCCAGCAGCTTGGCGTTTGGGCCGCATGGCTACACCTTC.

This chain uses TRBV23-1 with TRBJ1-2; D is unresolved. TRBV23-1 carries the ORF label, with uncertain function. CDR3 size: 16 residues. V was pared by 3 bases and J by 3 bases, with 17 bases between. The chain's CDR3 is CASSHPSSRQDYGYTF. The CDR3 coding sequence is TGCGCCAGCAGTCATCCCTCGTCCCGACAAGACTATGGCTACACCTTC.